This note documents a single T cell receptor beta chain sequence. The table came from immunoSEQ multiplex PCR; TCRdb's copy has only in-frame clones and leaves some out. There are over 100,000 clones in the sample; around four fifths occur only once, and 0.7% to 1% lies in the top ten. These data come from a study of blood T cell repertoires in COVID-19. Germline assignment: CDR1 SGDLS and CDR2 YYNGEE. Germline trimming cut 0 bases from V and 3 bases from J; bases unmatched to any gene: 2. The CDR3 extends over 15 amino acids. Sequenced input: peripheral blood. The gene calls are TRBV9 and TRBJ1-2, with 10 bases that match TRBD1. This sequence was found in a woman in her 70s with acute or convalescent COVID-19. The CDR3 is CASSVDGTGDYGYTF. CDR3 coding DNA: TGTGCCAGCAGCGTAGACGGGACAGGGGACTATGGCTACACCTTC.